This T cell receptor (beta chain) was sequenced for a study of cytomegalovirus exposure and HLA in healthy donors. Study findings and constraints: Reports indicate that TCR beta sequences accurately predicted the HLA-A and HLA-B alleles of most subjects. V- and J-gene trimming of TCR beta was linked (in a later analysis) to a missense DCLRE1C variant.

V was clipped by 1 base and J by 1 base, with 10 bases between them. The CDR3 spans 15 residues. Per the germline V gene, CDR1 is SGHAT and CDR2 is FQNNGV. PCR used 60 Vbeta primers and 13 Jbeta primers. As originally analysed: Some 10 million of the 80 million or so unique TCR beta chains counted in a later analysis were shared. Sequencing used immunoSEQ multiplex PCR; TCRdb keeps in-frame clones, though not all of them. V and J calls plus clone size are reproduced from that table; the DNA served to infer D and trimming. The data hold about 160,000 clones, with roughly 70% observed a single time. Concerning this clone: Its antigen is undetermined.

This clonotype was obtained from a woman aged 25 to 45 in good health and CMV-seronegative. The chain joins TRBV11-2 to TRBJ1-1; no firm D call. Sequencing used PBMCs. The CDR3 protein is CASSLGRRENTEAFF. The CDR3 DNA reads TGTGCCAGCAGCTTAGGGCGTCGGGAGAACACTGAAGCTTTCTTT.